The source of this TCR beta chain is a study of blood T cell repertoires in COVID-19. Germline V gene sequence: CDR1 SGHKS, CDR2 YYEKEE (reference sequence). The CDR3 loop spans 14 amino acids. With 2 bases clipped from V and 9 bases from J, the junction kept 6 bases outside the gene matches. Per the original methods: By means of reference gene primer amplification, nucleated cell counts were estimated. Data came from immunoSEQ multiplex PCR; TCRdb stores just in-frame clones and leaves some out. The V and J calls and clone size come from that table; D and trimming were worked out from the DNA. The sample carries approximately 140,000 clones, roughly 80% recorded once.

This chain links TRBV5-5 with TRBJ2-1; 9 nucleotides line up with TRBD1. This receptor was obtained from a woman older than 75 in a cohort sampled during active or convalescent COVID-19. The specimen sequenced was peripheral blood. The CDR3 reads CASSFQDRGGEQFF. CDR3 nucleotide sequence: TGTGCCAGCAGCTTCCAGGACAGGGGAGGTGAGCAGTTCTTC.